This T cell receptor beta chain comes out of a study of shared clonotypes between healthy human individuals. General observations from the study: Estimated richness values were generally larger in naive subsets than in memory subsets.

Sequencing used immunoSEQ multiplex PCR; TCRdb keeps in-frame clones, though not all of them. The sample records under 600,000 clones, around 96% being singletons. In regard to this clone: Its target is not known.

The CDR3 totals 16 residues. V was clipped by 0 bases and J by 10 bases; unmatched bases: 6. From germline, CDR1 is KGHSH and CDR2 LQKENI. Sequenced material: naive CD4+ T cells sorted from blood. The subset denotes: CD45RA+ positively selected. The sequence derives from a woman aged 25 to 39 in good health. J is TRBJ2-1 and V is TRBV18; 13 bases map to TRBD2. The CDR3 loop is CASSPPGLAGLGEQFF. As DNA, the CDR3 is TGTGCCAGCTCACCACCGGGACTAGCGGGACTAGGCGAGCAGTTCTTC.